One and the same sample provided the 21 T cell receptor beta chains below, sequenced in a study of T cell responses to AZD1222 COVID-19 vaccine. Produced via immunoSEQ multiplex PCR; TCRdb's table is partial and in-frame only. The sample contains approximately 70,000 clones, about nine tenths of which appear only once. Specimen: peripheral blood, collected on day 0 of AZD1222 vaccination. These receptor sequences come from an adult in good health.

V gene TRBV20-1 combines with J gene TRBJ1-5; 12 bases are shared with TRBD1. Looked up from germline, CDR1 is DFQATT and CDR2 is SNEGSKA (reference sequence). The CDR3 covers 17 residues. After removal of 3 bases from V and 7 bases from J, the junction contained 13 bases not matched to a gene. CDR3 protein: CSASFSGTGGAGQPQHF. The CDR3 DNA follows: TGCAGTGCTAGTTTTTCCGGGACAGGGGGCGCGGGGCAGCCCCAGCATTTT.

In its sample, this clone was seen once. V and J are TRBV7-9 and TRBJ1-1; no reliable D call. Germline V lookup: CDR1 SEHNR, CDR2 FQNEAQ (reference sequence). Trimming cost V 6 bases and J 1 base, with 15 bases left between them. This CDR3 is 15 amino acids long. As DNA, the CDR3 is TGTGCCAGCAGTTTACTGGGCTTTGGGAACACTGAAGCTTTCTTT. As protein: CASSLLGFGNTEAFF.

V is TRBV4-1 and J is TRBJ1-2, with D perhaps TRBD1 (6 bases). The V gene's germline CDR1 is MGHRA and CDR2 YSYEKL. This CDR3 contains 14 residues. With 3 bases removed from V and 7 bases from J, the gap between germline ends came to 15 bases. CDR3: CASSHVAGTPGYTF. CDR3 sequence (DNA): TGCGCCAGCAGCCACGTGGCCGGGACACCTGGCTACACCTTC.

V is TRBV28 and J is TRBJ1-2, with unresolved D. This CDR3 has 14 amino acids. Germline V gives CDR1 MDHEN, CDR2 SYDVKM. The V end lost 1 base, the J end lost 5 bases, and 11 bases lay between the germline ends. The CDR3 bases are TGTGCCAGCAGTTTATCCGGAGGCGGATATGGCTACACCTTC. It is translated as CASSLSGGGYGYTF.

The J gene is TRBJ1-3, the V gene TRBV5-1; 9 bases fit TRBD1. Germline V lookup: CDR1 SGHRS, CDR2 YFSETQ. V gave up 1 base and J gave up 0 bases; unmatched junction bases: 11. This CDR3 region has 19 residues. The CDR3 spells CASSLSGQGALFSGNTIYF. The DNA of the CDR3 is TGCGCCAGCAGCTTGTCGGGACAGGGAGCCTTGTTCTCTGGAAACACCATATATTTT.

V and J are TRBV19 and TRBJ1-2, with D perhaps TRBD1 (5 bases). CDR1 LNHDA and CDR2 SQIVND come from the germline V gene (reference sequence). V dropped 7 bases and J dropped 7 bases, with 13 bases sitting between them. This CDR3 comprises 12 residues. DNA for the CDR3: TGTGCCAGTAAAGGGGATTTTAGTGGCTACACCTTC. Protein sequence: CASKGDFSGYTF.

The chain recombines TRBV4-1 with TRBJ1-1; a possible D gene is TRBD1 (5 bases). The V gene's germline CDR1 is MGHRA and CDR2 YSYEKL. Trimming pared 4 bases from V and 5 bases from J, leaving 14 bases between. The CDR3 loop spans 14 amino acids. CDR3 sequence (DNA): TGCGCCAGCAGCCGCGTCGATAGGGGAACTGAAGCTTTCTTT. Protein product: CASSRVDRGTEAFF.

The chain carries TRBV28 and TRBJ1-2; TRBD1 is a possible D gene (6 bases). The V end was cut by 6 bases, the J end by 12 bases, with 17 bases between. The CDR3 is made up of 12 amino acids. CDR1 and CDR2 (germline): MDHEN, SYDVKM. The CDR3, as DNA: TGTGCCAGCAGCGGACGAGGACAGAGGCACACCTTC. Encoded protein: CASSGRGQRHTF.

V usage is TRBV5-1 and J usage is TRBJ2-1; 10 bases fit TRBD1. This CDR3 is 15 amino acids long. Germline V gives CDR1 SGHRS, CDR2 YFSETQ. The V segment lost 2 bases and the J segment 7 bases; nucleotides outside the gene matches: 6. The CDR3 region is CASSFGTGAGNEQFF. The DNA of the CDR3 is TGCGCCAGCAGCTTTGGGACAGGGGCGGGGAATGAGCAGTTCTTC.

CDR3 bases: TGCAGCGTTGATCGTCTCTATGGCTACACCTTC. It yields the protein CSVDRLYGYTF. The gene calls are TRBV29-1 and TRBJ1-2, with D unclear. Germline V gene sequence: CDR1 SQVTM, CDR2 ANQGSEA. With 3 bases removed from V and 4 bases from J, the gap between germline ends came to 6 bases. The CDR3 is 11 residues long.

For the CDR3, the DNA is TGTGCCAGCAGCTTAAACAGGGTTAATTCACCCCTCCACTTT. It is translated as CASSLNRVNSPLHF. The chain is built from TRBV11-2 and TRBJ1-6, with D tentatively TRBD1 (6 bases). The CDR3 is 14 amino acids. With 2 bases removed from V and 6 bases from J, the gap between germline ends came to 8 bases. Germline V lookup: CDR1 SGHAT, CDR2 FQNNGV.

V is TRBV27 and J is TRBJ2-1, with D possibly TRBD2 on 5 matching bases. Germline CDR1 reads MNHEY; CDR2 reads SMNVEV (reference sequence). V dropped 4 bases and J dropped 5 bases, with 12 bases sitting between them. This CDR3 comprises 14 residues. The CDR3 sequence: CASSWTGKNNEQFF. The CDR3 DNA reads as TGTGCCAGCAGTTGGACGGGGAAAAACAATGAGCAGTTCTTC.

This clone was seen only once. CDR3 nucleotides: TGTGCCAGCTCACCTCCAGGGGAAGGGGACACTGAAGCTTTCTTT. Amino acids: CASSPPGEGDTEAFF. The V and J genes are TRBV18 and TRBJ1-1, with D maybe TRBD1 (6 bases). CDR3 length: 15 amino acids. V shed 3 bases and J shed 3 bases, with 14 bases lying between them. From germline, CDR1 is KGHSH and CDR2 LQKENI.

V is TRBV24-1 and J is TRBJ1-5, with D unresolved. The CDR3 has 14 residues. Germline V gene sequence: CDR1 KGHDR, CDR2 SFDVKD. V was shortened by 2 bases and J by 3 bases, with 7 bases between the two germline ends. The CDR3 nucleotides read TGTGCCACCAGTGATTCCGGGCACAATCAGCCCCAGCATTTT. This codes for CATSDSGHNQPQHF.

This chain connects TRBV11-3 to TRBJ2-5, with a weak D call TRBD2 (6 bases). This CDR3 spans 13 amino acids. From germline, CDR1 is SGHNT and CDR2 YENEEA. Trimming left V 5 bases short and J 5 bases short, with 12 bases between. The CDR3 region is CASSPGAGETQYF. The CDR3 DNA sequence: TGTGCCAGCAGCCCCGGGGCGGGGGAGACCCAGTACTTC.

The J gene is TRBJ1-2, the V gene TRBV5-4; 7 bases fit TRBD1. This CDR3 comprises 15 residues. CDR1 SGHNT and CDR2 YYREEE come from the germline V gene (reference sequence). Germline trimming cut 1 base from V and 5 bases from J; bases unmatched to any gene: 8. Here the CDR3 reads CASSLLWDSGYGYTF. Written as DNA, the CDR3 is TGTGCCAGCAGCTTGCTTTGGGACAGTGGTTATGGCTACACCTTC.

This clone was observed a handful of times. This chain joins TRBV25-1 and TRBJ2-3, with D perhaps matching TRBD1 (5 bases). This CDR3 has 12 residues. V shed 5 bases and J shed 4 bases, with 7 bases lying between them. Germline CDR1 is MGHDK and CDR2 is SYGVNS. CDR3 coding DNA: TGTGCCAGCAGTATGACAGCAGATACGCAGTATTTT. This gives the protein CASSMTADTQYF.

This chain uses TRBV6-5 with TRBJ1-1; D not certain. CDR3 length equals 14 residues. Germline V gives CDR1 MNHEY, CDR2 SVGAGI. V dropped 4 bases and J dropped 1 base, with 10 bases sitting between them. CDR3 loop: CASSSIDGNTEAFF. The CDR3, as DNA: TGTGCCAGCAGTTCGATCGACGGGAACACTGAAGCTTTCTTT.

The V call is TRBV4-1, the J call TRBJ2-2, with 7 nucleotides matching TRBD1. CDR3 length: 14 residues. Germline CDR1 and CDR2: MGHRA and YSYEKL. Trimming cost V 4 bases and J 3 bases; bases outside gene matches: 2. The CDR3 nucleotides read TGCGCCAGCAGCCGGGACAGTTACACCGGGGAGCTGTTTTTT. This sequence encodes CASSRDSYTGELFF.

The J gene is TRBJ1-2, the V gene TRBV5-1; 7 bases are a match to TRBD1. The CDR3 covers 15 residues. Germline CDR1 is SGHRS and CDR2 is YFSETQ. V trimming: 4 bases; J trimming: 4 bases; junction bases outside the gene matches: 10. CDR3 loop: CASSDGTVGPYGYTF. Here the CDR3 DNA reads TGCGCCAGCAGCGATGGGACAGTTGGGCCCTATGGCTACACCTTC. Full variable domain (missing parts from reference TRBV5-1 and TRBJ1-2): KAGVTQTPRYLIKTRGQQVTLSCSPISGHRSVSWYQQTPGQGLQFLFEYFSETQRNKGNFPGRFSGRQFSNSRSEMNVSTLELGDSALYLCASSDGTVGPYGYTFGSGTRLTVV.

The rearrangement joins TRBV27 to TRBJ1-3; possible D gene TRBD1, 6 bases. CDR1 and CDR2 (germline): MNHEY, SMNVEV (reference sequence). V lost 2 bases and J lost 4, with 6 bases in between. The CDR3 sequence is 13 residues long. The DNA for the CDR3 is TGTGCCAGCAGTTTACAGGGGGGAAACACCATATATTTT. This encodes CASSLQGGNTIYF.